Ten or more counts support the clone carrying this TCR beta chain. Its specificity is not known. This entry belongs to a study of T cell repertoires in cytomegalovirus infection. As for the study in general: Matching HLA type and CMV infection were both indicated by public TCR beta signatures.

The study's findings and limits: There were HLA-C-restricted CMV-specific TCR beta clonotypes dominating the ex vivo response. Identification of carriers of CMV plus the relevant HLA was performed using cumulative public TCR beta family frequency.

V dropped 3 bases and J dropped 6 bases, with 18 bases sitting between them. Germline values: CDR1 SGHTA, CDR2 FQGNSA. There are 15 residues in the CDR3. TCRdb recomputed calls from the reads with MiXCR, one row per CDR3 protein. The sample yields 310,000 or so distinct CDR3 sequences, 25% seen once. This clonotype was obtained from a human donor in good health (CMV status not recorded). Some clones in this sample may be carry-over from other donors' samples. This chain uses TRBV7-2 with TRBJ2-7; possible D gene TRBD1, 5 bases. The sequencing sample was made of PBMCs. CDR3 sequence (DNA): TGTGCCAGCAGCTTCGTAAGGGGCAGATTTTCCGAGCAGTACTTC. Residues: CASSFVRGRFSEQYF.